This T cell receptor (beta chain) comes out of a study of early T cells in non-severe SARS-CoV-2 infection. This clonotype occurred a few times. As yet, its antigen is unknown. Molecules of cDNA were individually given unique molecular identifiers that were attached to them. TCRdb reprocessed the 5' RACE reads with MiXCR, giving one entry per CDR3 protein. The table has over 50,000 distinct CDR3 sequences, about 9.9% seen once; the top ten hold 0.95% to 1.5%. The CDR3 is made up of 16 amino acids. V lost 5 bases and J lost 1, with 12 bases in between. Germline CDR1 SNHLY, CDR2 FYNNEI. Study-level findings and limits: Matching results from VDJdb favored anti-spike CD8 responses, leaving private and CD4 specificities undetected.

The source is an adult who was a healthcare worker with PCR-confirmed SARS-CoV-2 infection or an uninfected control (not recorded which). The genes are TRBV2 and TRBJ2-6; possibly TRBD1 or TRBD2 for D (5 bases each). Sequenced: whole blood. The CDR3: CASSPGTLSGANVLTF. CDR3 DNA sequence: TGTGCCAGCAGTCCGGGGACCCTATCTGGGGCCAACGTCCTGACTTTC.